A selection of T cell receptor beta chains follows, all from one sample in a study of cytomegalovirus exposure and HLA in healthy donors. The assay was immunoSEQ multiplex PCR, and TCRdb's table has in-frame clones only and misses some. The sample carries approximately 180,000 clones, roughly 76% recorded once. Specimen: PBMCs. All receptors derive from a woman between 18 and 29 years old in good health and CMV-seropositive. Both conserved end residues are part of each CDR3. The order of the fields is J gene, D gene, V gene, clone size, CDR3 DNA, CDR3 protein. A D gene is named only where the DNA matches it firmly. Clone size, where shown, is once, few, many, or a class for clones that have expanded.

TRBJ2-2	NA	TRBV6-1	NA	TGTGCCAGCAGTGACTACAGGGCCGGGGAGCTGTTTTTT	CASSDYRAGELFF
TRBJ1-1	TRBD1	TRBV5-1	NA	TGCGCCAGCAGCTTGGGTCGGACAGGCACGACTGAAGCTTTCTTT	CASSLGRTGTTEAFF
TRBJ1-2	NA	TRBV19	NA	TGTGCCAGTAGTATCCGACCTTGGGACAAGGGATATGGCTACACCTTC	CASSIRPWDKGYGYTF
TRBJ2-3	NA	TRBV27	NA	TGTGCCAGCAGTTTATGGGTCAGGGCAGATACGCAGTATTTT	CASSLWVRADTQYF
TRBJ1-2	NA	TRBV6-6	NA	TGTGCCAGCACCGACCCCTCCAGGGGAAACTATGGCTACACCTTC	CASTDPSRGNYGYTF
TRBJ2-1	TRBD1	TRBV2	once	TGTGCCAGCAGTGAGAGGACAGGGCTCTCCTACAATGAGCAGTTCTTC	CASSERTGLSYNEQFF
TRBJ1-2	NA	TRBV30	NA	TGTGCCTGGAGTCCGGACTTCCAAGAGGGCTACACCTTC	CAWSPDFQEGYTF
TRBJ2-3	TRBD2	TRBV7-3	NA	TGTGCCAGCAGCTTAAGGGGGGAGGGTAGCTCGGATACGCAGTATTTT	CASSLRGEGSSDTQYF
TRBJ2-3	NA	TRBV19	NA	TGTGCCAGTAGTATACGGTGGAGAGATACGCAGTATTTT	CASSIRWRDTQYF
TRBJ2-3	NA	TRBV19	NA	TGTGCCAGTAGTATTAGGGGGGGGCCTAGCACAGATACGCAGTATTTT	CASSIRGGPSTDTQYF
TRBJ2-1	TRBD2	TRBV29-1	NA	TGCAGCGTAAAGCTAGCGGGGGGGCCGAATGAGCAGTTCTTC	CSVKLAGGPNEQFF
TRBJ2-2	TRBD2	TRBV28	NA	TGTGCCAGCGCTCGGACTAGCGGGGGGGGACGGGAGCTGTTTTTT	CASARTSGGGRELFF
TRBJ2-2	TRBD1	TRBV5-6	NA	TGTGCCAGCAGTATTGGAGGCCCCGGGACAGTCCACACCGGGGAGCTGTTTTTT	CASSIGGPGTVHTGELFF
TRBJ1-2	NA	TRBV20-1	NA	TGCAGTGCGCAGGGGTACCGCACCTTC	CSAQGYRTF
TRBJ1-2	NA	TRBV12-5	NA	TGTGCTAGTGCCCCCCCGGGGGGAGGCGGCACCTTC	CASAPPGGGGTF
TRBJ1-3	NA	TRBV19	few	TGTGCCATCAAAACAGCTAACACCATATATTTT	CAIKTANTIYF
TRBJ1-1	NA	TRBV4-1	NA	TGCGCCAGCAGCCAAGACGTTACAACCGGGCGGAGACTACTATTT	CASSQDVTTGRRLLF
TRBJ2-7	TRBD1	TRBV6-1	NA	TGTGCCAGCAGTGAAGCCGGGACAGGGCCCTACGAGCAGTACTTC	CASSEAGTGPYEQYF
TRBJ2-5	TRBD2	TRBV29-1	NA	TGCAGCGTGGGGGGGGTCTCTAGCGGGGGTCCGCAAGAGACCCAGTACTTC	CSVGGVSSGGPQETQYF
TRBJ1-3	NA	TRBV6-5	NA	TGTGCCAGCAGTTACTCGTCATCCGGAAACACCATATATTTT	CASSYSSSGNTIYF
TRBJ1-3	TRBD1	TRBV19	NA	TGTGCCAGTAGTATTGACAGGGCCACCTCCGCTGGAAACACCATATATTTT	CASSIDRATSAGNTIYF
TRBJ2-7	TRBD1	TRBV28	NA	TGTGCCAGCAGTTGGAGTTACGCAGGGGGTGTTTTCTCCTACGAGCAGTACTTC	CASSWSYAGGVFSYEQYF
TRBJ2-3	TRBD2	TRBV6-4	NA	TGTGCCAGCAGCTCTCTAGCGGGGGACCCCACAGATACGCAGTATTTT	CASSSLAGDPTDTQYF
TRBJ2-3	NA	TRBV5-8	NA	TGTGCCAGCAGAATTGTTGTGGCAGCGCTTACAGATACGCAGTATTTT	CASRIVVAALTDTQYF
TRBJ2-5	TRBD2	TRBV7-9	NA	TGTGCCAGCAGCTTAGTCGCTAGCGGGGCCAGGGAGACCCAGTACTTC	CASSLVASGARETQYF
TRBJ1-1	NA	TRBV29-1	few	TGCAGCGTTGAAGAGGGACTAGGGGGGCCCACTGAAGCTTTCTTT	CSVEEGLGGPTEAFF
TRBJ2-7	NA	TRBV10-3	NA	TGTGCCATCAGTGTGGGGGCAGGGAGCTACGAGCAGTACTTC	CAISVGAGSYEQYF